This paragraph covers one T cell receptor (beta chain) sequence. The sample belongs to a study of T cell repertoires in cytomegalovirus infection. MiXCR was run by TCRdb on the reads, yielding one entry per CDR3 protein. The sample yields around 260,000 distinct CDR3 sequences, 9.1% seen once. Germline V gene data show CDR1 as SEHNR and CDR2 as FQNEAQ (reference sequence). Trimming left V 2 bases short and J 0 bases short, with 14 bases between. This CDR3 is built from 17 residues. This rearrangement joins TRBV7-9 to TRBJ1-3, with D perhaps matching TRBD1 (5 bases). The TCR was taken from a human donor in good health (CMV status not recorded). Some clones in this sample may be carry-over from other donors' samples. The sequenced material came from PBMCs. CDR3 region: CASSLKQGLSSGNTIYF. The DNA for the CDR3 is TGTGCCAGCAGCTTAAAGCAGGGATTGAGCTCTGGAAACACCATATATTTT.